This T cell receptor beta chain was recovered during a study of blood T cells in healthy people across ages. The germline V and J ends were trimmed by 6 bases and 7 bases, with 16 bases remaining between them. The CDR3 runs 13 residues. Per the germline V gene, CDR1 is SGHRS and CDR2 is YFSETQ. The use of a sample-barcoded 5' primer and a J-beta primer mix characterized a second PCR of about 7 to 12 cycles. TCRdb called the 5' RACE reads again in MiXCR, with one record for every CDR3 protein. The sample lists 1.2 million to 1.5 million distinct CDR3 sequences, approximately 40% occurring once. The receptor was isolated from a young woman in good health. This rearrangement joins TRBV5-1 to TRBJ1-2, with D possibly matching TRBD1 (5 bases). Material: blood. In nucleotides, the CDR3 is TGCGCCAGCACCCCGGAGGGGCGGGGTGGCTACACCTTC. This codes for CASTPEGRGGYTF.